A selection of T cell receptor beta chains follows, all from one sample in a study of blood T cells in healthy people across ages. Via MiXCR, TCRdb re-called the 5' RACE reads, giving one row per CDR3 protein. The sample shows roughly 830,000 distinct CDR3 sequences, around 62% of them seen only once. Material for sequencing was blood. Receptors were obtained from a man in his thirties or forties in good health. Each CDR3 is given with its conserved first and last residue. The D gene is left open where the match is weak. Clone sizes are given selectively: once, few, many, or a class where the clone is expanded.

v_call: TRBV14
clone_size: .
cdr3_length: 17
j_call: TRBJ2-7
d_call: TRBD2
cdr3_nt: TGTGCCAGCAGCCACAGGGAGGGGCGTGGAATAACCTACGAGCAGTACTTC
cdr3_aa: CASSHREGRGITYEQYF

v_call: TRBV7-6
clone_size: .
cdr3_length: 14
j_call: TRBJ2-1
d_call: .
cdr3_nt: TGTGCCAGCAGCCGATTCAGGGGGGGCAATGAGCAGTTCTTC
cdr3_aa: CASSRFRGGNEQFF

v_call: TRBV12-3/TRBV12-4
clone_size: .
cdr3_length: 15
j_call: TRBJ2-7
d_call: TRBD2
cdr3_nt: TGTGCCAGCAGCCCCGGGAGGGGGGCCGCCTACGAGCAGTACTTC
cdr3_aa: CASSPGRGAAYEQYF

v_call: TRBV20-1
clone_size: .
cdr3_length: 13
j_call: TRBJ2-7
d_call: TRBD2
cdr3_nt: TGCAGTGCTAGACTAGCGGGGGTATACGAGCAGTACTTC
cdr3_aa: CSARLAGVYEQYF

v_call: TRBV4-2
clone_size: .
cdr3_length: 13
j_call: TRBJ2-4
d_call: .
cdr3_nt: TGTGCCAGCAGCCAAGAGCTTCCGGACATTCAGTACTTC
cdr3_aa: CASSQELPDIQYF

v_call: TRBV5-1
clone_size: .
cdr3_length: 15
j_call: TRBJ2-3
d_call: .
cdr3_nt: TGCGCCAGCAGCTTGGAAGCAGGACCGGGTGGTACGCAGTATTTT
cdr3_aa: CASSLEAGPGGTQYF

v_call: TRBV7-9
clone_size: .
cdr3_length: 12
j_call: TRBJ2-7
d_call: .
cdr3_nt: TGTGCCAGCAGCCACCCCAAGTACGAGCAGTACTTC
cdr3_aa: CASSHPKYEQYF

v_call: TRBV7-2
clone_size: .
cdr3_length: 15
j_call: TRBJ2-1
d_call: .
cdr3_nt: TGTGCCAGCAGCTTATATCACGGGGGTGACAATGAGCAGTTCTTC
cdr3_aa: CASSLYHGGDNEQFF

v_call: TRBV27
clone_size: few
cdr3_length: 15
j_call: TRBJ2-1
d_call: .
cdr3_nt: TGTGCCAGCAGTCCTGACTACCGGGCCTACAATGAGCAGTTCTTC
cdr3_aa: CASSPDYRAYNEQFF

v_call: TRBV7-2
clone_size: few
cdr3_length: 14
j_call: TRBJ1-6
d_call: .
cdr3_nt: TGTGCCAGCAGCTCGCGCCGAGACACGTCACCCCTCCACTTT
cdr3_aa: CASSSRRDTSPLHF

v_call: TRBV4-2
clone_size: .
cdr3_length: 16
j_call: TRBJ2-1
d_call: TRBD2
cdr3_nt: TGTGCCAGCAGCCAAGTGGCGGGGGGAATGAGAAATGAGCAGTTCTTC
cdr3_aa: CASSQVAGGMRNEQFF

v_call: TRBV25-1
clone_size: .
cdr3_length: 13
j_call: TRBJ2-7
d_call: .
cdr3_nt: TGTGCCAGCAGTGAAATAAAGGGACCCGAGCAGTACTTC
cdr3_aa: CASSEIKGPEQYF

v_call: TRBV9
clone_size: once
cdr3_length: 13
j_call: TRBJ2-3
d_call: .
cdr3_nt: TGTGCCAGCACCGCCCGCGGGTCAGATACGCAGTATTTT
cdr3_aa: CASTARGSDTQYF

v_call: TRBV7-2
clone_size: .
cdr3_length: 15
j_call: TRBJ2-3
d_call: .
cdr3_nt: TGTGCCAGCAGCGTCACTCTCGATAGCACAGATACGCAGTATTTT
cdr3_aa: CASSVTLDSTDTQYF

v_call: TRBV5-5
clone_size: .
cdr3_length: 14
j_call: TRBJ2-7
d_call: TRBD1
cdr3_nt: TGTGCCAGCAGCAGGAACAGGGGGCTATACGAGCAGTACTTC
cdr3_aa: CASSRNRGLYEQYF

v_call: TRBV27
clone_size: few
cdr3_length: 13
j_call: TRBJ1-4
d_call: .
cdr3_nt: TGTGCCAGCAGTCACGGAACTAATGAAAAACTGTTTTTT
cdr3_aa: CASSHGTNEKLFF

v_call: TRBV14
clone_size: .
cdr3_length: 16
j_call: TRBJ2-1
d_call: TRBD2
cdr3_nt: TGTGCCAGCAGCCAAGATCGGTTAGCGGGGAGAAATGAGCAGTTCTTC
cdr3_aa: CASSQDRLAGRNEQFF

v_call: TRBV10-3
clone_size: few
cdr3_length: 12
j_call: TRBJ1-5
d_call: .
cdr3_nt: TGTGCCACCAAGACAGAGAATCAGCCCCAGCATTTT
cdr3_aa: CATKTENQPQHF

v_call: TRBV6-6
clone_size: .
cdr3_length: 14
j_call: TRBJ2-7
d_call: .
cdr3_nt: TGTGCCAGCACCTCATCGGGCAGAGGGGACGAGCAGTACTTC
cdr3_aa: CASTSSGRGDEQYF

v_call: TRBV6-6
clone_size: .
cdr3_length: 14
j_call: TRBJ2-1
d_call: .
cdr3_nt: TGTGCCAGCAGTTACTCCCCGGGGGCTAATGAGCAGTTCTTC
cdr3_aa: CASSYSPGANEQFF

v_call: TRBV4-3
clone_size: .
cdr3_length: 15
j_call: TRBJ1-2
d_call: .
cdr3_nt: TGCGCCAGCAGCCAAGATAGATCCTTGCCAGGAGGCTACACCTTC
cdr3_aa: CASSQDRSLPGGYTF

v_call: TRBV7-2
clone_size: .
cdr3_length: 18
j_call: TRBJ1-4
d_call: TRBD1
cdr3_nt: TGTGCCAGCAGCTTAGTCAGGCAGGGGGTGGGGGTTAATGAAAAACTGTTTTTT
cdr3_aa: CASSLVRQGVGVNEKLFF

v_call: TRBV30
clone_size: .
cdr3_length: 10
j_call: TRBJ2-3
d_call: .
cdr3_nt: TGTGCCTGGTTAGCAGATACGCAGTATTTT
cdr3_aa: CAWLADTQYF

v_call: TRBV6-1
clone_size: .
cdr3_length: 18
j_call: TRBJ2-5
d_call: TRBD1
cdr3_nt: TGTGCCAGCAGTGATGGTAGTTGGAGGGGACAGGGCGGGGAGACCCAGTACTTC
cdr3_aa: CASSDGSWRGQGGETQYF

v_call: TRBV7-7
clone_size: .
cdr3_length: 15
j_call: TRBJ2-1
d_call: .
cdr3_nt: TGTGCCAGCAGCTGTGGTAGCAGAGAACTTACAGAGCAGTTCTTC
cdr3_aa: CASSCGSRELTEQFF

v_call: TRBV4-2
clone_size: once
cdr3_length: 13
j_call: TRBJ2-5
d_call: .
cdr3_nt: TGTGCCAGCAGCCAAGACTCCCCCAGGACCCAGTACTTC
cdr3_aa: CASSQDSPRTQYF

v_call: TRBV6-5
clone_size: few
cdr3_length: 14
j_call: TRBJ2-3
d_call: TRBD2
cdr3_nt: TGTGCCAGCAGTTACTCGATAGCGGGAGATACGCAGTATTTT
cdr3_aa: CASSYSIAGDTQYF

v_call: TRBV7-2
clone_size: .
cdr3_length: 14
j_call: TRBJ1-1
d_call: .
cdr3_nt: TGTGCCAGCAGCTTGGGGGTAGCGTACACTGAAGCTTTCTTT
cdr3_aa: CASSLGVAYTEAFF

v_call: TRBV15
clone_size: .
cdr3_length: 15
j_call: TRBJ2-7
d_call: .
cdr3_nt: TGTGCCACCAGCAGCCGCTCCCAGGGTATTAGCGAGCAGTACTTC
cdr3_aa: CATSSRSQGISEQYF

v_call: TRBV3-1
clone_size: few
cdr3_length: 14
j_call: TRBJ1-2
d_call: .
cdr3_nt: TGTGCCAGCAGTCCGAGGACGGGGGCTATTGACTACACCTTC
cdr3_aa: CASSPRTGAIDYTF

v_call: TRBV7-2
clone_size: .
cdr3_length: 13
j_call: TRBJ1-2
d_call: .
cdr3_nt: TGTGCCAGCAGCCCTCGGACAAAGAGGAGCTACACCTTC
cdr3_aa: CASSPRTKRSYTF

v_call: TRBV7-2
clone_size: few
cdr3_length: 17
j_call: TRBJ2-3
d_call: TRBD2
cdr3_nt: TGTGCCAGCAGCTTAGCTAGCGGGGGGCTTAGCACAGATACGCAGTATTTT
cdr3_aa: CASSLASGGLSTDTQYF

v_call: TRBV24-1
clone_size: .
cdr3_length: 15
j_call: TRBJ2-4
d_call: .
cdr3_nt: TGTGCCACCAGTGATGCCCGACAGGGAGGGGACATTCAGTACTTC
cdr3_aa: CATSDARQGGDIQYF

v_call: TRBV12-3/TRBV12-4
clone_size: .
cdr3_length: 15
j_call: TRBJ1-2
d_call: .
cdr3_nt: TGTGCCAGCAGTTCCTATGTCGTACCCAACTATGGCTACACCTTC
cdr3_aa: CASSSYVVPNYGYTF

v_call: TRBV25-1
clone_size: .
cdr3_length: 14
j_call: TRBJ2-1
d_call: .
cdr3_nt: TGTGCCAGCAACCCAGGGGGGATCTACAATGAGCAGTTCTTC
cdr3_aa: CASNPGGIYNEQFF

v_call: TRBV28
clone_size: .
cdr3_length: 13
j_call: TRBJ2-4
d_call: .
cdr3_nt: TGTGCCGGCAGTTTGGGTATTCACTACGAGCAGTACTTT
cdr3_aa: CAGSLGIHYEQYF

v_call: TRBV6-2/TRBV6-3
clone_size: .
cdr3_length: 12
j_call: TRBJ2-1
d_call: .
cdr3_nt: TGTGCCAGCACCGTAACACACAATGAGCAGTTCTTC
cdr3_aa: CASTVTHNEQFF

v_call: TRBV6-1
clone_size: few
cdr3_length: 16
j_call: TRBJ2-1
d_call: .
cdr3_nt: TGTGCCAGCAGTGAATTCGCTCCCAGCTCCTACAATGAGCAGTTCTTC
cdr3_aa: CASSEFAPSSYNEQFF

v_call: TRBV20-1
clone_size: .
cdr3_length: 12
j_call: TRBJ2-7
d_call: .
cdr3_nt: TGCAGTGCTAGAGGGGATGAGAACGAGCAGTACTTC
cdr3_aa: CSARGDENEQYF

v_call: TRBV9
clone_size: .
cdr3_length: 18
j_call: TRBJ2-1
d_call: TRBD2
cdr3_nt: TGTGCCAGCAGCGTAATTCCTAGCGGGGGGGCTTCTTACAATGAGCAGTTCTTC
cdr3_aa: CASSVIPSGGASYNEQFF

v_call: TRBV7-3
clone_size: .
cdr3_length: 17
j_call: TRBJ2-3
d_call: .
cdr3_nt: TGTGCCAGCAGTCTAGGACCCTCCAGGTCCCGCACAGATACGCAGTATTTT
cdr3_aa: CASSLGPSRSRTDTQYF

v_call: TRBV7-2
clone_size: .
cdr3_length: 16
j_call: TRBJ1-2
d_call: .
cdr3_nt: TGTGCCAGCAGCTCCGGGCGGTGGGGTCGGGACTATGGCTACACCTTC
cdr3_aa: CASSSGRWGRDYGYTF

v_call: TRBV10-3
clone_size: .
cdr3_length: 16
j_call: TRBJ2-7
d_call: .
cdr3_nt: TGTGCCATCAGTGAGTCGAGTACAGGGAGGTACAATGAGCAGTACTTC
cdr3_aa: CAISESSTGRYNEQYF

v_call: TRBV14
clone_size: .
cdr3_length: 13
j_call: TRBJ1-2
d_call: .
cdr3_nt: TGTGCCAGCAGCCAAGGAACCAGCTATGGCTACACCTTC
cdr3_aa: CASSQGTSYGYTF

v_call: TRBV3-1
clone_size: .
cdr3_length: 15
j_call: TRBJ1-2
d_call: TRBD1
cdr3_nt: TGTGCCAGCAGGCCACATACAGGGGGCGACTATGGCTACACCTTC
cdr3_aa: CASRPHTGGDYGYTF

v_call: TRBV7-9
clone_size: .
cdr3_length: 15
j_call: TRBJ2-3
d_call: TRBD2
cdr3_nt: TGTGCCAGCACACCTACTAGCGGGAGAAGAGATACGCAGTATTTT
cdr3_aa: CASTPTSGRRDTQYF

v_call: TRBV9
clone_size: .
cdr3_length: 13
j_call: TRBJ2-2
d_call: .
cdr3_nt: TGTGCCAGCAGCGTAGATCCGTCCGGGGAGCTGTTTTTT
cdr3_aa: CASSVDPSGELFF

v_call: TRBV7-2
clone_size: .
cdr3_length: 15
j_call: TRBJ1-2
d_call: TRBD1
cdr3_nt: TGTGCCAGCAGGGACACAGGGGGCATAGGCTATGGCTACACCTTC
cdr3_aa: CASRDTGGIGYGYTF

v_call: TRBV19
clone_size: .
cdr3_length: 14
j_call: TRBJ2-3
d_call: TRBD1
cdr3_nt: TGTGCCAGTACTCCCCAGGGGGCATATGATACGCAGTATTTT
cdr3_aa: CASTPQGAYDTQYF

v_call: TRBV6-2/TRBV6-3
clone_size: .
cdr3_length: 15
j_call: TRBJ1-5
d_call: .
cdr3_nt: TGTGCCAGCAGTCTTCAGGGTTTACCACCCCAGCCCCAGCATTTT
cdr3_aa: CASSLQGLPPQPQHF